Listed below are T cell receptor beta chains from one sample, sequenced in a study of CD8+CD57+ T cells in acquired aplastic anemia. From the reads, TCRdb called clonotypes with MiXCR, one entry per CDR3 protein. The sample carries about 180,000 distinct CDR3 sequences, around half recorded once. The specimen sequenced was sorted CD4+, CD8+, or CD8+CD57+ T cells (not recorded which) from PBMCs. Receptor source: a human donor with aplastic anemia. CDR3s include the opening cysteine and the closing phenylalanine or tryptophan. D genes are given only for firm matches. Expanded clones are given a class, and other clones once, few, many or no size at all.

CDR3 length	D gene	J gene	clone size	V gene	CDR3 protein	CDR3 DNA
15	TRBD1	TRBJ1-4	-	TRBV11-2	CASSPQTGGGEKLFF	TGTGCCAGCAGCCCGCAGACAGGGGGAGGTGAAAAACTGTTTTTT
17	TRBD1	TRBJ2-3	once	TRBV2	CASSRKWIGTGNNTQYF	TGTGCCAGCAGTCGTAAGTGGATCGGGACAGGGAATAATACGCAGTATTTT
15	-	TRBJ2-3	-	TRBV6-1	CASCDSKAGPDTQYF	TGTGCCAGCTGTGACTCGAAGGCAGGGCCAGATACGCAGTATTTT
16	TRBD2	TRBJ2-1	-	TRBV24-1	CATSGSTGGHLNEQFF	TGTGCCACCAGTGGGTCAACGGGGGGGCATCTTAATGAGCAGTTCTTC
15	-	TRBJ1-5	-	TRBV2	CASSFSPEGNQPQHF	TGTGCCAGCAGCTTCTCCCCTGAGGGCAATCAGCCCCAGCATTTT
21	TRBD1	TRBJ2-6	-	TRBV20-1	CSARGGDREAWFLSGANVLTF	TGCAGTGCTAGAGGGGGAGACAGGGAAGCTTGGTTCCTATCTGGGGCCAACGTCCTGACTTTC
14	TRBD1	TRBJ2-3	-	TRBV7-2	CASSSRTGTHTQYF	TGTGCCAGCAGCTCAAGGACAGGGACACATACGCAGTATTTT
12	-	TRBJ2-7	-	TRBV20-1	CSASDRHYEQYF	TGCAGTGCTAGTGACAGACACTACGAGCAGTACTTC
13	TRBD1	TRBJ2-1	-	TRBV20-1	CSARRDSYNEQFF	TGCAGTGCTAGGAGGGACAGCTACAATGAGCAGTTCTTC
16	-	TRBJ2-5	-	TRBV20-1	CSARGGRGSIQETQYF	TGCAGTGCTAGAGGAGGACGGGGATCGATCCAAGAGACCCAGTACTTC
14	-	TRBJ1-5	-	TRBV20-1	CSARDIYSNQPQHF	TGCAGTGCTCGTGACATTTATAGCAATCAGCCCCAGCATTTT
16	TRBD2	TRBJ2-5	-	TRBV13	CASSERLAGGQETQYF	TGTGCCAGCAGCGAGAGACTAGCGGGAGGCCAAGAGACCCAGTACTTC
15	-	TRBJ2-1	many	TRBV5-1	CASSRVTGIESEQFF	TGCGCCAGCAGCCGTGTCACAGGCATCGAATCGGAGCAGTTCTTC
16	-	TRBJ1-1	-	TRBV11-1	CASSLTSGGGNTEAFF	TGTGCCAGCAGCTTGACTAGCGGGGGGGGGAACACTGAAGCTTTCTTT
13	-	TRBJ2-1	-	TRBV7-3	CASTTGQGNEQFF	TGTGCCAGCACCACCGGGCAGGGGAATGAGCAGTTCTTC
11	-	TRBJ1-2	-	TRBV29-1	CSLGANYGYTF	TGCAGCTTGGGTGCTAACTATGGCTACACCTTC
13	-	TRBJ1-4	-	TRBV7-6	CASSLAEGAELFF	TGTGCCAGCAGCTTAGCAGAGGGTGCGGAACTGTTTTTT
13	-	TRBJ2-2	-	TRBV7-2	CASTTPNTGELFF	TGTGCCAGCACCACGCCAAACACCGGGGAGCTGTTTTTT
12	-	TRBJ2-7	many	TRBV29-1	CSVGRSSYEQYF	TGCAGCGTAGGCAGGAGCTCCTACGAGCAGTACTTC
13	-	TRBJ1-1	-	TRBV12-3/TRBV12-4	CASTWGGATEAFF	TGTGCCAGCACCTGGGGGGGTGCGACTGAAGCTTTCTTT
13	TRBD1	TRBJ2-5	-	TRBV20-1	CSAGQGLGETQYF	TGCAGTGCCGGACAGGGATTGGGTGAGACCCAGTACTTC
14	TRBD2	TRBJ2-5	-	TRBV2	CASRGASGGETQYF	TGTGCCAGCAGGGGCGCTAGCGGGGGGGAGACCCAGTACTTC
15	-	TRBJ2-7	-	TRBV7-9	CASSNTGLGGYEQYF	TGTGCCAGCAGCAACACAGGTTTGGGTGGGTACGAGCAGTACTTC
14	-	TRBJ1-1	many	TRBV6-1	CASSEDLLGGEAFF	TGTGCCAGCAGTGAAGACCTTCTGGGCGGTGAAGCTTTCTTT
13	-	TRBJ1-1	-	TRBV29-1	CSASTTGNTEAFF	TGCAGCGCAAGTACGACGGGGAACACTGAAGCTTTCTTT
16	-	TRBJ1-4	many	TRBV11-1	CASSLTGTTTNEKLFF	TGTGCCAGCAGCCTTACAGGAACTACAACTAATGAAAAACTGTTTTTT
15	-	TRBJ1-1	-	TRBV24-1	CAPRKQDRKDTEAFF	TGTGCCCCCAGGAAACAGGACAGAAAGGACACTGAAGCTTTCTTT
14	-	TRBJ1-5	-	TRBV15	CATSSYRTNQPQHF	TGTGCCACCAGCAGTTACAGAACTAATCAGCCCCAGCATTTT
12	-	TRBJ1-2	-	TRBV5-1	CASSLWGDGYTF	TGCGCCAGCAGCTTGTGGGGGGACGGCTACACCTTC
15	TRBD2	TRBJ2-3	many	TRBV7-2	CASTLDGGARDTQYF	TGTGCCAGCACCTTGGACGGGGGGGCCCGAGATACGCAGTATTTT
14	-	TRBJ1-4	-	TRBV18	CASSPGRTNEKLFF	TGTGCCAGCTCACCGGGCAGAACTAATGAAAAACTGTTTTTT
12	-	TRBJ2-7	few	TRBV2	CASSRQEYEQYF	TGTGCCAGCAGTAGACAGGAGTACGAGCAGTACTTC
14	TRBD1	TRBJ1-2	many	TRBV29-1	CSSGTGDGTYGYTF	TGCAGCTCTGGGACAGGGGACGGTACCTATGGCTACACCTTC
17	TRBD2	TRBJ2-1	-	TRBV24-1	CATSDRIGLAGVNEQFF	TGTGCCACCAGTGACCGAATCGGACTAGCGGGAGTCAATGAGCAGTTCTTC
14	-	TRBJ2-1	few	TRBV20-1	CSATPGAHYNEQFF	TGCAGTGCTACTCCAGGGGCACACTACAATGAGCAGTTCTTC
12	TRBD2	TRBJ2-1	-	TRBV2	CASRQGGHEQFF	TGTGCCAGCAGGCAGGGAGGGCATGAGCAGTTCTTC
15	TRBD1	TRBJ2-7	many	TRBV2	CASKTDRGQRDEQYF	TGTGCCAGCAAGACGGACAGGGGTCAGAGGGACGAGCAGTACTTC
14	TRBD2	TRBJ2-5	few	TRBV10-3	CAISEPGLAGAQYF	TGTGCCATCAGTGAGCCGGGACTAGCGGGAGCCCAGTACTTC
17	-	TRBJ2-3	many	TRBV10-1	CASSESKRLYLTDTQYF	TGCGCCAGCAGTGAGTCGAAAAGACTCTACCTCACAGATACGCAGTATTTT
14	-	TRBJ1-5	-	TRBV2	CAGLDGYSNQPQHF	TGTGCCGGTCTGGACGGCTATAGCAATCAGCCCCAGCATTTT
13	-	TRBJ1-1	-	TRBV7-2	CASRQGFHTEAFF	TGTGCCAGCAGGCAGGGATTCCACACTGAAGCTTTCTTT
11	-	TRBJ2-7	many	TRBV3-1	CASSQGPGKYF	TGTGCCAGCAGCCAGGGACCAGGCAAGTACTTC
13	-	TRBJ2-2	many	TRBV5-1	CASRSGGTGELFF	TGCGCCAGCAGATCAGGAGGCACCGGGGAGCTGTTTTTT
16	-	TRBJ2-1	many	TRBV10-3	CAISDSAREVSNEQFF	TGTGCCATCAGTGATTCGGCCAGGGAGGTCAGCAATGAGCAGTTCTTC
14	TRBD1	TRBJ2-7	-	TRBV29-1	CSVETNRGTGEQYF	TGCAGCGTTGAGACAAACAGGGGAACGGGCGAGCAGTACTTC
17	TRBD2	TRBJ2-1	-	TRBV5-6	CASSFRLAGGLRNEQFF	TGTGCCAGCAGCTTCCGACTAGCGGGGGGGCTTAGAAATGAGCAGTTCTTC
13	-	TRBJ1-6	-	TRBV2	CASTSGGNSPLHF	TGTGCCAGCACTTCCGGGGGGAATTCACCCCTCCACTTT
17	-	TRBJ1-6	many	TRBV5-4	CASSLGSRGTFESPLHF	TGTGCCAGCAGCTTGGGGAGCAGGGGTACGTTCGAATCACCCCTCCACTTT
16	TRBD1	TRBJ1-6	-	TRBV2	CASPVADRGPLSPLHF	TGTGCCAGCCCCGTTGCAGACAGGGGTCCCCTTTCACCCCTCCACTTT
15	TRBD2	TRBJ2-3	-	TRBV11-2	CASSLGAGGTDTQYF	TGTGCCAGCAGCTTAGGGGCGGGGGGCACAGATACGCAGTATTTT
15	-	TRBJ1-2	-	TRBV10-3	CAISESSGVRYGYTF	TGTGCCATCAGTGAGTCGTCGGGCGTCCGCTATGGCTACACCTTC
14	TRBD1	TRBJ2-7	many	TRBV19	CASSGRQGPYEQYF	TGTGCCAGTAGTGGCCGACAGGGTCCCTACGAGCAGTACTTC
12	-	TRBJ2-5	-	TRBV5-1	CASRGAGETQYF	TGCGCCAGCCGGGGGGCAGGGGAGACCCAGTACTTC
20	TRBD2	TRBJ2-5	few	TRBV4-1	CASSQGRVTGLAGGQETQYF	TGCGCCAGCAGCCAAGGCCGCGTGACCGGACTAGCGGGGGGGCAAGAGACCCAGTACTTC
10	-	TRBJ2-2	many	TRBV6-1	CASGTGELFF	TGTGCCAGCGGGACCGGGGAGCTGTTTTTT